This TCR beta chain was profiled in a study of shared clonotypes between healthy human individuals. Findings and caveats of the study: In general, naive subsets displayed greater estimated richness than memory subsets did. Naive CD4 clonotypes overlapped across a handful of donors at around 5%.

The CDR3 consists of 14 residues. CDR1 MNHEY and CDR2 SMNVEV come from the germline V gene (reference sequence). V was pared by 3 bases and J by 4 bases, with 0 bases of the junction left unmatched. Turning to this clone: Its antigen is still unknown.

None of the donors, who were healthy HIV-negative adults, had recently had acute infections or vaccinations. This table comes from immunoSEQ multiplex PCR, and its TCRdb copy is limited to in-frame clones, with some not included. The sample has approximately 99,000 clones; 55% to 70% are singletons. The sample was memory CD8+ T cells sorted from blood. The subset was: CD45RO+ cells pooled with CCR7-negative TemRA cells. The TCR was taken from a woman aged 25 to 39 in good health. The chain couples TRBV27 to TRBJ2-1, with TRBD2 matching over 10 bases. Written as DNA, the CDR3 is TGTGCCAGCAGTTTGGGACTAGCGTACAATGAGCAGTTCTTC. Translating gives CASSLGLAYNEQFF.